This T cell receptor beta chain was captured by sequencing in a study of technical replicates of blood from several donors. The CDR3 sequence is 14 residues long. In germline, CDR1 is SGHNT, CDR2 YYREEE (reference sequence). V was trimmed by 4 bases and J by 0 bases, leaving 8 bases between them. Produced via immunoSEQ multiplex PCR; TCRdb's table is partial and in-frame only. The repertoire holds around 93,000 clones, with roughly 94% as singletons. This receptor was identified in a human donor in good health. The rearrangement uses TRBV5-4 and TRBJ2-1; maybe TRBD2 (5 bases). Sequences were obtained from T cells isolated from PBMCs. CDR3 region: CASSLSDSYNEQFF. The DNA for the CDR3 is TGTGCCAGCAGCCTTAGCGACTCCTACAATGAGCAGTTCTTC.